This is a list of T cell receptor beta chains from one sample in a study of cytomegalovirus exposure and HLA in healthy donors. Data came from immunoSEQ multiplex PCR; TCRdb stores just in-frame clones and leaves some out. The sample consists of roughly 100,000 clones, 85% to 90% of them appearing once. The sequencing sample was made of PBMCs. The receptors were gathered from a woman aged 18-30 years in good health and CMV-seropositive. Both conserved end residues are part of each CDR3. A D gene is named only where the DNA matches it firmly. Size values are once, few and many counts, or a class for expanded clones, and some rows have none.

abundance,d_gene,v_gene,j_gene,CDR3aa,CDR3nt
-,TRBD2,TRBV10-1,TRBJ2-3,CASSGLASTDTQYF,TGCGCCAGCAGTGGACTAGCAAGCACAGATACGCAGTATTTT
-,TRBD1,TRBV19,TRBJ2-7,CASSPGRGQGEQYF,TGTGCCAGTAGTCCGGGCAGGGGGCAGGGCGAGCAGTACTTC
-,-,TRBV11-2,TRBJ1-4,CASSFAGPIEKLFF,TGTGCCAGCAGCTTTGCAGGGCCAATTGAAAAACTGTTTTTT
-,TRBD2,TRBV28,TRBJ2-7,CASSLSTGGEQYF,TGTGCCAGCAGTTTATCGACGGGGGGGGAGCAGTACTTC
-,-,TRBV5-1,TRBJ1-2,CASSLTAGGYTF,TGCGCCAGCAGCTTGACAGCCGGTGGCTACACCTTC
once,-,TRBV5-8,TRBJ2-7,CASSLWGTLLTYEQYF,TGTGCCAGCAGCTTGTGGGGCACCTTGTTAACCTACGAGCAGTACTTC
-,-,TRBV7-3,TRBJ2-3,CASSRGPQGNTDTQYF,TGTGCCAGCAGCCGCGGGCCCCAGGGGAACACAGATACGCAGTATTTT
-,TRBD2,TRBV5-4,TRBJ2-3,CASSPAGLAGGGTDTQYF,TGTGCCAGCAGCCCGGCAGGGCTAGCGGGGGGAGGTACAGATACGCAGTATTTT
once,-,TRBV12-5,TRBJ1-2,CASGQTADRANYGYTF,TGTGCTAGTGGCCAGACGGCCGACAGAGCCAACTATGGCTACACCTTC
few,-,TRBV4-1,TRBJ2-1,CASSQDGAEYNEQFF,TGCGCCAGCAGCCAAGATGGCGCGGAGTACAATGAGCAGTTCTTC
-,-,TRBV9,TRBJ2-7,CASSVEAGASYEQYF,TGTGCCAGCAGCGTAGAGGCAGGTGCCTCCTACGAGCAGTACTTC
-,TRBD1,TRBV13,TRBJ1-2,CASSFYRGLDYGYTF,TGTGCCAGCAGCTTCTACAGGGGGTTGGACTATGGCTACACCTTC
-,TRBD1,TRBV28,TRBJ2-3,CASSLRQGIDTQYF,TGTGCCAGCAGTTTAAGACAGGGGATAGATACGCAGTATTTT
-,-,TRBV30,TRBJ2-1,CAWSPIGRYNEQFF,TGTGCCTGGAGTCCAATTGGGAGATACAATGAGCAGTTCTTC
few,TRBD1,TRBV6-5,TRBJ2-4,CASSYSGTGIQNIQYF,TGTGCCAGCAGTTACTCCGGGACAGGGATCCAAAACATTCAGTACTTC
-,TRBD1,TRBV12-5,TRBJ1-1,CASGSTGTEKNTEAFF,TGTGCTAGTGGTTCCACCGGGACAGAGAAGAACACTGAAGCTTTCTTT
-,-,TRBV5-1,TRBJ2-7,CASRPGSTPYEQYF,TGCGCCAGCAGACCAGGCTCTACCCCCTACGAGCAGTACTTC
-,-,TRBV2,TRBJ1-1,CASSERISGTEAFF,TGTGCCAGCAGTGAAAGGATAAGCGGGACTGAAGCTTTCTTT
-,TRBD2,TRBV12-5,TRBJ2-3,CASGPIAGGPDTQYF,TGTGCTAGTGGTCCCATAGCGGGGGGGCCAGATACGCAGTATTTT
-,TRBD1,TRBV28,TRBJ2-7,CASSLQGAGYEQYF,TGTGCCAGCAGCCTACAGGGGGCAGGTTACGAGCAGTACTTC
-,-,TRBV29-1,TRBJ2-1,CSVSGHLSYNEQFF,TGCAGCGTTTCGGGACACCTCTCCTACAATGAGCAGTTCTTC
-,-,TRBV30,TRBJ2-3,CAWGGGGTDTQYF,TGTGCCTGGGGTGGTGGAGGCACAGATACGCAGTATTTT
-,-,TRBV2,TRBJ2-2,CASIKLASLNTGELFF,TGTGCCAGCATTAAACTAGCCTCTTTGAACACCGGGGAGCTGTTTTTT
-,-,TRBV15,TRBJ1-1,CATSPDSMNTEAFF,TGTGCCACCAGCCCAGACAGCATGAACACTGAAGCTTTCTTT
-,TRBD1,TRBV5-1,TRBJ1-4,CASSSTTGPWEKLFF,TGCGCCAGCAGCTCTACGACAGGGCCGTGGGAAAAACTGTTTTTT
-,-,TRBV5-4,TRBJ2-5,CASMQPHRGETQYF,TGTGCCAGCATGCAGCCCCACCGGGGAGAGACCCAGTACTTC
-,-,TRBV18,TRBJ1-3,CASSPPRVGNTIYF,TGTGCCAGCTCACCACCCAGGGTTGGAAACACCATATATTTT
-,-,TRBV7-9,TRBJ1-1,CASSLDTGEAFF,TGTGCCAGCAGCTTAGATACAGGAGAAGCTTTCTTT
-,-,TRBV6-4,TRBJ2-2,CASSDRADTGELFF,TGTGCCAGCAGTGACAGAGCTGACACCGGGGAGCTGTTTTTT
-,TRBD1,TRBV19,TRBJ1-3,CASSPGQGTGNTIYF,TGTGCCAGTAGTCCGGGACAGGGGACCGGAAACACCATATATTTT
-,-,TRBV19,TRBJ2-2,CASKGSANTGELFF,TGTGCCAGTAAAGGCAGCGCGAACACCGGGGAGCTGTTTTTT
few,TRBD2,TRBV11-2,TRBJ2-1,CASSTQRGTKFF,TGTGCCAGCAGCACGCAGCGGGGGACAAAGTTCTTC
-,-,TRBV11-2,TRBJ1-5,CASSLGANQPQHF,TGTGCCAGCAGCTTAGGAGCGAATCAGCCCCAGCATTTT
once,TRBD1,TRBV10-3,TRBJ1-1,CAITPGQGMNTEAFF,TGTGCCATCACCCCGGGACAGGGAATGAACACTGAAGCTTTCTTT
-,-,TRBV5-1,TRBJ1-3,CASSLAGRGSGNTIYF,TGCGCCAGCAGCTTGGCGGGCAGGGGCTCTGGAAACACCATATATTTT
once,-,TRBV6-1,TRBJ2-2,CASSEAPHLYISGELFF,TGTGCCAGCAGTGAAGCTCCCCATTTATACATCTCCGGGGAGCTGTTTTTT
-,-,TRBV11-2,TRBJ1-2,CASSLSTLNYGYTF,TGTGCCAGCAGCCTGTCGACACTTAACTATGGCTACACCTTC
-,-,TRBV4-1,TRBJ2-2,CASSHLTAGELFF,TGCGCCAGCAGCCACCTGACAGCCGGGGAGCTGTTTTTT
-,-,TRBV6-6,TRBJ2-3,CASSYRVVDTQYF,TGTGCCAGCAGTTATCGGGTCGTAGATACGCAGTATTTT
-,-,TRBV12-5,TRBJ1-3,CASGLSQGPGNTIYF,TGTGCTAGTGGTTTGTCTCAGGGGCCTGGAAACACCATATATTTT
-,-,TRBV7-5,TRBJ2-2,CVRSILLCRLEPLPNTGELFF,TGTGTCAGAAGCATCCTTCTATGCCGACTAGAACCGCTTCCGAACACCGGGGAGCTGTTTTTT
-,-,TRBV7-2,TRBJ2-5,CASSAGQWETQYF,TGTGCCAGCAGCGCCGGACAGTGGGAGACCCAGTACTTC
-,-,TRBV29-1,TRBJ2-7,CSVGGGGTPYEQYF,TGCAGCGTTGGAGGGGGAGGGACCCCCTACGAGCAGTACTTC
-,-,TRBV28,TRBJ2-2,CASMRTRAGELFF,TGTGCCAGCATGAGGACACGGGCCGGGGAGCTGTTTTTT
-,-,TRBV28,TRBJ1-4,CASSRAIEKLFF,TGTGCCAGCAGTCGAGCGATTGAAAAACTGTTTTTT
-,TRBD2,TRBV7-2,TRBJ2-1,CASSSSRGTTYNEQFF,TGTGCCAGCAGCTCCTCCCGCGGGACTACATACAATGAGCAGTTCTTC
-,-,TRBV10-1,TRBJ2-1,CASSDPTGYEQFF,TGCGCCAGCAGTGACCCAACAGGGTATGAGCAGTTCTTC
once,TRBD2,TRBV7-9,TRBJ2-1,CASSPGLAEGVQFF,TGTGCCAGCAGCCCCGGACTAGCCGAGGGGGTGCAGTTCTTC
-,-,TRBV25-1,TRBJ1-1,CASSAYTEAFF,TGTGCCAGCAGTGCTTACACTGAAGCTTTCTTT
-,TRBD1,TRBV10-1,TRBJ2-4,CASSEGRQGRNIQYF,TGCGCCAGCAGTGAGGGGAGACAGGGTAGGAACATTCAGTACTTC
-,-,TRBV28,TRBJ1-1,CASSFRGANTEAFF,TGTGCCAGCAGTTTCCGGGGGGCGAACACTGAAGCTTTCTTT